This T cell receptor (beta chain) was identified in a study of patients and donors after allogeneic stem cell transplantation. This clonotype was detected ten times or more. The length of the CDR3 is 17 residues. With 0 bases removed from V and 0 bases from J, the gap between germline ends came to 13 bases. Germline V gene sequence: CDR1 SGHKS, CDR2 YYEKEE (reference sequence). TCRdb fed the RT-PCR reads into MiXCR, producing one record per CDR3 protein. The repertoire holds about 960,000 distinct CDR3 sequences, with about a sixth as singletons. The chain recombines TRBV5-5 with TRBJ1-3; D gene unclear. Input material: blood, either unsorted or a sorted T cell fraction (not recorded which). This TCR was sampled from a human donor who was either an allogeneic HSCT recipient or a stem cell or donor lymphocyte infusion donor (not recorded which). It is not recorded whose cells these are; they may come from a transplant donor. CDR3 nucleotides: TGTGCCAGCAGCTTGGCCTTTACAGCTAGCTCTGGAAACACCATATATTTT. It yields the protein CASSLAFTASSGNTIYF. Drawing the rest from reference TRBV5-5 and TRBJ1-3, the complete variable domain is DAGVTQSPTHLIKTRGQQVTLRCSPISGHKSVSWYQQVLGQGPQFIFQYYEKEERGRGNFPDRFSARQFPNYSSELNVNALLLGDSALYLCASSLAFTASSGNTIYFGEGSWLTVV.